These T cell receptor beta chains were read from a single sample in a study of T cell repertoires in cytomegalovirus infection. TCRdb called the reads again in MiXCR, with one record for every CDR3 protein. The table includes about 52,000 distinct CDR3 sequences, roughly 20% detected once. These receptors are not linked to any known antigen. Source: CD8+ T cells from cultured PBMCs, taken from culture after CMV antigen stimulation. These TCRs come from a human donor in good health (CMV status not recorded). Some clones in this sample may be carry-over from other donors' samples. Both conserved end residues are part of each CDR3. The D gene is left open where the match is weak.

CASSLNSVETQYF	TRBV12-3/TRBV12-4	TRBJ2-5	.
CASSPRTGLYNSPLHF	TRBV4-1	TRBJ1-6	TRBD1
CASSLGNEQFF	TRBV28	TRBJ2-1	.
CASSLTTGNEQFF	TRBV27	TRBJ2-1	.
CAISESANTEAFF	TRBV10-3	TRBJ1-1	.
CASSLAGVPDTQYF	TRBV12-3/TRBV12-4	TRBJ2-3	.
CASTIGSSPWRASSYEQYF	TRBV6-1	TRBJ2-7	.
CAIREGQGSEQYF	TRBV10-3	TRBJ2-7	TRBD1
CASMRGYQETQYF	TRBV7-2	TRBJ2-5	.
CASSFYTGTGVQRNEQFF	TRBV7-8	TRBJ2-1	TRBD1
CASSFWGYEQFF	TRBV5-1	TRBJ2-1	.
CASSFGGSPEQFF	TRBV7-9	TRBJ2-1	TRBD2
CASSQDGTGGTIYGYTF	TRBV4-2	TRBJ1-2	TRBD1
CASSQLGTSGDNEQFF	TRBV14	TRBJ2-1	TRBD2
CAWSGGDNQPQHF	TRBV30	TRBJ1-5	.
CASSYRPGTGSEAFF	TRBV6-5	TRBJ1-1	TRBD1
CASSETGSYGYTF	TRBV5-6	TRBJ1-2	TRBD1
CSVVMGGTQYF	TRBV29-1	TRBJ2-3	.
CASSFPGRVNNEQFF	TRBV5-4	TRBJ2-1	.
CASSLVRVNYGYTF	TRBV7-9	TRBJ1-2	.
CSVPSGTSEQFF	TRBV29-1	TRBJ2-1	TRBD2